This entry concerns a single TCR beta chain. Its antigen is not identified. The sample is drawn from a study of cytomegalovirus exposure and HLA in healthy donors. Trimming cost V 10 bases and J 2 bases, with 15 bases left between them. This CDR3 region has 13 residues. Looked up from germline, CDR1 is LNHDA and CDR2 is SQIVND (reference sequence). General observations from the study: In vitro confirmation showed three CMV-associated chains to be CMV antigen specific. Among donors in an Asian-associated ancestry cluster, a later analysis reportedly found fewer N-insertions than the roughly 730-donor mean. The authors later found HLA-associated TCR beta chains more clonally expanded than equally common others.

PCR involved 60 Vbeta and 13 Jbeta primers. Sequenced by immunoSEQ multiplex PCR; TCRdb stores in-frame clones only, minus some. The profile shows roughly 100,000 clones, approximately 70% of them singletons. The receptor was isolated from a man aged 35 to 55 in good health and CMV-seropositive. Sequencing was performed on PBMCs. The gene calls are TRBV19 and TRBJ2-7; tentatively, D is TRBD1 (6 bases). CDR3 bases: TGTGCCACCTCTCCGGGACACACCTACGAGCAGTACTTC. This codes for CATSPGHTYEQYF. The entire variable domain, with the rest obtained from reference TRBV19 and TRBJ2-7, is as follows: DGGITQSPKYLFRKEGQNVTLSCEQNLNHDAMYWYRQDPGQGLRLIYYSQIVNDFQKGDIAEGYSVSREKKESFPLTVTSAQKNPTAFYLCATSPGHTYEQYFGPGTRLTVT.